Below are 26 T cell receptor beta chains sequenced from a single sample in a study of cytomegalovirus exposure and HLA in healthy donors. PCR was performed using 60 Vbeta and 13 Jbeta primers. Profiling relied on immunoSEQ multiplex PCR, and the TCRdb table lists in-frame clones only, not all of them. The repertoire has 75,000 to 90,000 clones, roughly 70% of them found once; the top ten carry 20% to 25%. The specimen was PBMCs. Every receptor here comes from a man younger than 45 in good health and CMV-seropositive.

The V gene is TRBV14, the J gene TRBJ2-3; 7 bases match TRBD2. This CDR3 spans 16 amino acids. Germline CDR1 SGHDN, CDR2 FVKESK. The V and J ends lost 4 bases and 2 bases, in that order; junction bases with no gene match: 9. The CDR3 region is CASSPLGRAVTDTQYF. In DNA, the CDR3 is TGTGCCAGCAGCCCTCTTGGGAGGGCAGTCACAGATACGCAGTATTTT.

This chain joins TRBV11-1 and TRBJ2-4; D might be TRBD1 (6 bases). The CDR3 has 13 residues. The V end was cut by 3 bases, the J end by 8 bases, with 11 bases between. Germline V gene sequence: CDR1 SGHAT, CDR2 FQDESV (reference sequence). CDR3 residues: CASSLQGSDIQYF. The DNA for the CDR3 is TGTGCCAGCAGCTTGCAGGGGAGTGACATTCAGTACTTC.

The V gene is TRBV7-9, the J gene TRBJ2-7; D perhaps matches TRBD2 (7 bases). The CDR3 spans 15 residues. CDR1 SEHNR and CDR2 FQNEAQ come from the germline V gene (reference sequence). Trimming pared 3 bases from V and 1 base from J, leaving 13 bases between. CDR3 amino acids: CASSLGGLSSYEQYF. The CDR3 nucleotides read TGTGCCAGCAGCTTGGGGGGGCTATCGTCCTACGAGCAGTACTTC.

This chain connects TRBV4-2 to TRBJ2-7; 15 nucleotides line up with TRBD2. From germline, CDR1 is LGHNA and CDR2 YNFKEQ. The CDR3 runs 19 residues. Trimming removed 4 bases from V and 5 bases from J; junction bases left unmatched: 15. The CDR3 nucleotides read TGTGCCAGCAGCCGGGGGACTAGCGGGAGGCAGCTACCCCTCAACGAGCAGTACTTC. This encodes CASSRGTSGRQLPLNEQYF.

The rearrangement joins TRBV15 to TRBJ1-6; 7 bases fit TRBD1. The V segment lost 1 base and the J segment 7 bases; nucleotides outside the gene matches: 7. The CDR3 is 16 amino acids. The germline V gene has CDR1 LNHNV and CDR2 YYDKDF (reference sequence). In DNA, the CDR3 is TGTGCCACCAGCAGAGGGACAGGCGTCCTCAATTCACCCCTCCACTTT. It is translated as CATSRGTGVLNSPLHF.

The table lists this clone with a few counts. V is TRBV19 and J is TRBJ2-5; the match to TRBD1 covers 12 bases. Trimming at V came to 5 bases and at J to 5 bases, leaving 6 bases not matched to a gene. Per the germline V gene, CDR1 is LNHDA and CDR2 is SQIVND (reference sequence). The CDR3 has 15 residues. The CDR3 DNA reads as TGTGCCAGTAGTGCGGGACAGGGGGCTTGGGAGACCCAGTACTTC. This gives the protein CASSAGQGAWETQYF.

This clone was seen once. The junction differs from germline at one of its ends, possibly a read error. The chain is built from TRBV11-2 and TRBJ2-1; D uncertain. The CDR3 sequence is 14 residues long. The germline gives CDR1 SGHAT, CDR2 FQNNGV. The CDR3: CAIELLTSSNEQFF. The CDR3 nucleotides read TGTGCCATCGAACTTCTAACCTCCTCCAATGAGCAGTTCTTC.

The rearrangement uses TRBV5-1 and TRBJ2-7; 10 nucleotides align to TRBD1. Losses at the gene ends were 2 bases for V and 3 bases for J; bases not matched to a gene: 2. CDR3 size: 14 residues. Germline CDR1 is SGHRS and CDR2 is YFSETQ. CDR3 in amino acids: CASSFGDRGYEQYF. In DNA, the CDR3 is TGCGCCAGCAGCTTCGGGGACAGGGGCTACGAGCAGTACTTC.

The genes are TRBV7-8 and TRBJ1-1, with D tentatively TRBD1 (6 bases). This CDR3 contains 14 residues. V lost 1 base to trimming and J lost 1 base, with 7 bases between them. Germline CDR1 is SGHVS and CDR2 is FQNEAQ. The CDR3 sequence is CASSLVQGNTEAFF. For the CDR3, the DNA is TGTGCCAGCAGCTTAGTACAGGGGAACACTGAAGCTTTCTTT.

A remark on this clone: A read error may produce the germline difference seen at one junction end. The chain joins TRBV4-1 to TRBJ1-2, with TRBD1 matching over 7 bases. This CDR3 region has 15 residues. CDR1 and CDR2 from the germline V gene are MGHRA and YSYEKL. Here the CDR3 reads CASSQEGTGVLGYTF. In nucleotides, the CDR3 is TGTGCCAGCAGCCAAGAAGGTACAGGGGTTCTTGGCTACACCTTC.

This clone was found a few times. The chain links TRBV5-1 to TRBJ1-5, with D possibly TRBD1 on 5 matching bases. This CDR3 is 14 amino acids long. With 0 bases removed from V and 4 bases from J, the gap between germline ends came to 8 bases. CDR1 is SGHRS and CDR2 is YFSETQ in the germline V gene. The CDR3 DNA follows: TGCGCCAGCAGCTTGGCCCCAGGGAATCAGCCCCAGCATTTT. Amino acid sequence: CASSLAPGNQPQHF. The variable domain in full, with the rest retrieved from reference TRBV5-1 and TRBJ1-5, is KAGVTQTPRYLIKTRGQQVTLSCSPISGHRSVSWYQQTPGQGLQFLFEYFSETQRNKGNFPGRFSGRQFSNSRSEMNVSTLELGDSALYLCASSLAPGNQPQHFGDGTRLSIL.

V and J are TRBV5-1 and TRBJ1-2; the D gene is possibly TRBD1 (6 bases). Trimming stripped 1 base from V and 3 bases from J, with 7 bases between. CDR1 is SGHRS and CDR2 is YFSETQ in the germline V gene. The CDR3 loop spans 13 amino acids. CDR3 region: CASSLKGDYGYTF. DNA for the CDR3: TGCGCCAGCAGCTTGAAGGGGGACTATGGCTACACCTTC.

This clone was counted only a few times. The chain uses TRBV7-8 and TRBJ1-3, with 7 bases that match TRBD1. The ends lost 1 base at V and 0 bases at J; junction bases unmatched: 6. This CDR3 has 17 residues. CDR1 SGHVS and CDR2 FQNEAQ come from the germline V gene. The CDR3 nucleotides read TGTGCCAGCAGCTTAGGCGGAGGGGGCAGCTCTGGAAACACCATATATTTT. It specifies CASSLGGGGSSGNTIYF.

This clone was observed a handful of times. The CDR3 DNA is TGTGCCAGCAGTGACTCGGAAGCCACCGGGCCCCTCCACTTT. This sequence encodes CASSDSEATGPLHF. The chain links TRBV6-4 to TRBJ1-6; D call uncertain. CDR1 is MRHNA and CDR2 is SNTAGT in the germline V gene. V was shortened by 0 bases and J by 13 bases, with 13 bases between the two germline ends. The CDR3 consists of 14 residues.

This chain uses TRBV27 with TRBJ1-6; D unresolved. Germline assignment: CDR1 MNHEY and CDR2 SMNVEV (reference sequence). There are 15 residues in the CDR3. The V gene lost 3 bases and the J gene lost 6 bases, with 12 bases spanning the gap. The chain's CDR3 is CASSLEDTSNSPLHF. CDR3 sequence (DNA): TGTGCCAGCAGTTTGGAAGACACTTCTAATTCACCCCTCCACTTT.

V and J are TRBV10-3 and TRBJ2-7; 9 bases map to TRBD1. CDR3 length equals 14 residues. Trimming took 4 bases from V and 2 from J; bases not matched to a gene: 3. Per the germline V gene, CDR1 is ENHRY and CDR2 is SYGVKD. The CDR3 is CAISAGTGTYEQYF. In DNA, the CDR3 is TGTGCCATCAGTGCCGGGACAGGGACCTACGAGCAGTACTTC.

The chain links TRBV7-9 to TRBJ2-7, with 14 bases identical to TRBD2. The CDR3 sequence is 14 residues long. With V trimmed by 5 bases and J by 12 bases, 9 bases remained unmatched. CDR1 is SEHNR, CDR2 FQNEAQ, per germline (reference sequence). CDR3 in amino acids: CASSETSGGAPGYF. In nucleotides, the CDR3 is TGTGCCAGCAGCGAGACTAGCGGGGGGGCTCCCGGGTACTTC.

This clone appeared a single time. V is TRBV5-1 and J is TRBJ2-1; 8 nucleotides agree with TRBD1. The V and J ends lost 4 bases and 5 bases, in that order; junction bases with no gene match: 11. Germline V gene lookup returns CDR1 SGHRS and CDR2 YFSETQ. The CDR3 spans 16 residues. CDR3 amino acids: CASSPPRQGINNEQFF. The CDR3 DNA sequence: TGCGCCAGCAGCCCCCCCCGACAGGGGATTAACAATGAGCAGTTCTTC.

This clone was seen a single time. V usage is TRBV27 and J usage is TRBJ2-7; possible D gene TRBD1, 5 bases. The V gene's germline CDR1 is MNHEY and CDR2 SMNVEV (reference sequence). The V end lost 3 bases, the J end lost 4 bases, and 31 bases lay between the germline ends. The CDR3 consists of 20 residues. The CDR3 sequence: CASSFYGQNIQGIDRYEQYF. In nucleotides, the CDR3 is TGTGCCAGCAGTTTTTACGGGCAGAATATTCAGGGAATTGATAGGTACGAGCAGTACTTC.

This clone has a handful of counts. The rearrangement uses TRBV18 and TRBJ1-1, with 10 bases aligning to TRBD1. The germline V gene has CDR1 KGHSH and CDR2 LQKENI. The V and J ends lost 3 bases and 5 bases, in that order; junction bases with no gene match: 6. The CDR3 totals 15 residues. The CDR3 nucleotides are TGTGCCAGCTCACCGGGGGGGGACAGGGGAACTGAAGCTTTCTTT. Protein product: CASSPGGDRGTEAFF.

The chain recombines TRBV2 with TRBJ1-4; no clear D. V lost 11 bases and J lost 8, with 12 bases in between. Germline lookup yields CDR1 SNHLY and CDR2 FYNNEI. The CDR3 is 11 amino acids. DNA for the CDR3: TGTGCCGCCTCTAGTGGCGAAAAACTGTTTTTT. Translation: CAASSGEKLFF.

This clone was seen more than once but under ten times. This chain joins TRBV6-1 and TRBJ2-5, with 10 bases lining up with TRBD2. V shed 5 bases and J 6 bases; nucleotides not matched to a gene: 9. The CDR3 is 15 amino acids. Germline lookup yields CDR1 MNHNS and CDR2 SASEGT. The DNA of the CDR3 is TGTGCCAGCAGTTCCCTGACTAGCGGGCTAAAGACCCAGTACTTC. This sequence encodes CASSSLTSGLKTQYF.

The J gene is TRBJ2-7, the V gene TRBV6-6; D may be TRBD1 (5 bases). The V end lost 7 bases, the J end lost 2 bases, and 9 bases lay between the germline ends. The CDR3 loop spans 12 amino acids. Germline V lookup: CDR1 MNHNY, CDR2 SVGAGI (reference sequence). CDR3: CASTAGPYEQYF. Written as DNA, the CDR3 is TGTGCCAGCACGGCAGGGCCCTACGAGCAGTACTTC.

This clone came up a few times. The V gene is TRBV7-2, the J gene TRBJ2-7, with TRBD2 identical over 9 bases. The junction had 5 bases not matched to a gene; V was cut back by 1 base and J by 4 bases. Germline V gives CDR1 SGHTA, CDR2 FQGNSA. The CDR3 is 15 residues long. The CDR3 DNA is TGTGCCAGCAGCTTAGGAGGGACTAGCATGTACGAGCAGTACTTC. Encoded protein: CASSLGGTSMYEQYF.

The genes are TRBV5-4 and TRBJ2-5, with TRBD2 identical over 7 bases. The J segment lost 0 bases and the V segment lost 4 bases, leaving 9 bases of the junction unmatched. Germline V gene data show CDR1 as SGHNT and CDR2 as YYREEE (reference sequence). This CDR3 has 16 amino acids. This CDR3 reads CASSTPSGENQETQYF. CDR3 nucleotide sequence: TGTGCCAGCAGCACCCCCAGCGGGGAAAACCAAGAGACCCAGTACTTC.

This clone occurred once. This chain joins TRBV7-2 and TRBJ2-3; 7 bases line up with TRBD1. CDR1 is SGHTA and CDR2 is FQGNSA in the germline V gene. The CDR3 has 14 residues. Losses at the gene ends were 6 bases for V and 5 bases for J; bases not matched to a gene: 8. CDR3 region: CASRSEGGRDTQYF. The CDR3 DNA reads TGTGCCAGCAGATCCGAAGGGGGCAGAGATACGCAGTATTTT.